This T cell receptor beta chain was identified in a study of early T cells in non-severe SARS-CoV-2 infection (dated by TCRdb to the early 2020s). Concerning the study at large: Because TCR sequencing relied on bulk RNA taken from unsorted whole blood, pairing of alpha and beta chains was not possible. Findings and caveats that apply to the study as a whole: Matching against VDJdb was skewed toward anti-spike CD8 responses, likely underestimated virus-specific expansions, and missed private and CD4 specificities.

The method behind the library was 5' RACE. TCRdb names NextSeq 500 as the instrument used. The TCR library protocol attached unique molecular identifiers to individual cDNA molecules to correct for sequencing error and PCR bias. TCR alpha and beta chains were both sequenced, and the abundances of alpha and beta sequences in each sample were closely correlated with each other. Per the original workflow: Decombinator V4 was used to perform V gene, J gene and CDR3 annotation of TCR sequences. TCRs were defined as expanded if a significant change between any two time points was detected under a Poisson model with p below 0.0001. Abundances of TCRs were expressed as counts per million after normalisation to the total number of TCRs sequenced in each sample. MAIT TCRs were defined by TRAV1-2 paired with TRAJ12, TRAJ20 or TRAJ33, and iNKT TCRs by TRAV10 paired with TRAJ18. VDJdb, accessed 1 November 2021, was searched for CMV, EBV and SARS-CoV-2 annotated TCRs, excluding TCRs annotated for multiple antigens. In-frame beta chains were kept once TCRdb had trimmed the public reads at Q25 with fastp and called clones with MiXCR. Rows with a matching CDR3 protein are joined into one entry that keeps the most common DNA and genes. TCRdb's processing, not the authors', yielded these V and J calls. This sample is represented by 55,000 or so distinct CDR3 sequences; roughly an eighth of them were singletons. 1.1% to 1.5% of the sample comes from the top ten.

Set within a cohort of healthcare workers in London, UK, this nested case-control study involved weekly PCR testing of nasopharyngeal swabs along with blood sampling. Healthcare workers were recruited between 23 and 31 March 2020, during the week of the UK lockdown, and were followed weekly for up to about 16 weeks. Concerning this clonotype: This receptor's antigen is unknown. Per-base qualities were not stored, and no clone one base away is much larger.

V sheds 4 bases and J sheds 0 bases, leaving 11 bases between their ends. The germline V gene (reference sequence) sets CDR1 to SGHKS and CDR2 to YYEKEE. The CDR3 goes from the cysteine to the phenylalanine over 15 residues. The sequence is cut down to CDR3 DNA, 45 bases in frame from base 1. The clonotype comes from an adult who was a healthcare worker with PCR-confirmed SARS-CoV-2 infection or an uninfected control (not recorded which). In this chain, TRBV5-5 is recombined with TRBJ2-1; the D gene is perhaps TRBD1, from 5 matching bases. Material for sequencing was whole blood. CDR3 reads: CASSIRVDSYNEQFF. The sequenced DNA is TGTGCCAGCAGCATCAGGGTTGACTCCTACAATGAGCAGTTCTTC.